This entry is about one T cell receptor beta chain. Its antigen is still unknown. The sample carries other DNA sequences with the same CDR3. This sample was included in a study of cytomegalovirus exposure and HLA in healthy donors. The study, taken as a whole, reports: Likely technical artifact: a cluster of highly shared sequence variants. Reportedly, a later analysis found an Asian-associated ancestry cluster had fewer N-insertions than the roughly 700-donor mean.

The PCR used 60 Vbeta and 13 Jbeta primers. The data were produced by immunoSEQ multiplex PCR, yet TCRdb's version contains in-frame clones alone and is incomplete. The repertoire holds roughly 100,000 clones, around 74% seen once, with approximately 1.2% in the top ten. The CDR3 spans 11 residues. Germline V gene lookup returns CDR1 SGHRS and CDR2 YFSETQ. With 3 bases removed from V and 3 bases from J, the gap between germline ends came to 4 bases. The sample taken for sequencing was PBMCs. The source of this sequence is a man in his forties in good health and CMV-seronegative. The gene calls are TRBV5-1 and TRBJ2-7; D ambiguous. The DNA of the CDR3 is TGCGCCAGCAGCTCGAGCTACGAGCAGTACTTC. This translates into CASSSSYEQYF.